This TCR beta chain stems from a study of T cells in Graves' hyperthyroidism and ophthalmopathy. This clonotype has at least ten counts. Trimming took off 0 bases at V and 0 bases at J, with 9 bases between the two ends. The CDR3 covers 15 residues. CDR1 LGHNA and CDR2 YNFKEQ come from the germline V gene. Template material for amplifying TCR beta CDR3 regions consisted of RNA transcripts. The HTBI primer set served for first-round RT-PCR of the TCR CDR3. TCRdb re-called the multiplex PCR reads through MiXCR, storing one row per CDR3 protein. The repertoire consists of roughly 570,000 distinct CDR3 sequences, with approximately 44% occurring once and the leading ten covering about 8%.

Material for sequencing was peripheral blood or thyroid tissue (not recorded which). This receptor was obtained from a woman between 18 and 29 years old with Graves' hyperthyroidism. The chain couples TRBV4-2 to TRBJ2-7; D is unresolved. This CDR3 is CASSQDLGSSYEQYF. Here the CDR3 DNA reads TGTGCCAGCAGCCAAGATTTGGGCAGCTCCTACGAGCAGTACTTC.